This is a list of T cell receptor beta chains from one sample in a study of T cells after posttransplantation cyclophosphamide. Profiled with immunoSEQ multiplex PCR; TCRdb holds only in-frame clones, not every one. The data show 20,000 to 30,000 clones, with none appearing a single time. Material for sequencing was PBMCs. The receptors come from a man aged 45-60 years in good health, CMV-negative, and a related stem cell transplant donor. CDR3s include the opening cysteine and the closing phenylalanine or tryptophan. The D gene is left open where the match is weak. Expanded clones get a size class; other rows say once, few or many, or leave the size out.

clone size | J gene | D gene | V gene | CDR3 protein | CDR3 DNA
many | TRBJ2-5 | . | TRBV30 | CAWSVGLLQGETQYF | TGTGCCTGGAGTGTGGGACTTCTTCAGGGAGAGACCCAGTACTTC
many | TRBJ1-1 | TRBD1 | TRBV6-1 | CASRAGTGLKTEAFF | TGTGCCAGCAGGGCCGGGACAGGGCTGAAAACTGAAGCTTTCTTT
many | TRBJ1-2 | . | TRBV28 | CASSSGQFVGGYTF | TGTGCCAGCAGTTCCGGACAGTTCGTTGGTGGCTACACCTTC
many | TRBJ1-1 | . | TRBV18 | CASSPGDTLNTEAFF | TGTGCCAGCTCACCGGGGGACACATTGAACACTGAAGCTTTCTTT
many | TRBJ2-1 | TRBD1 | TRBV7-3 | CASSDPTGGNEQFF | TGTGCCAGCAGCGATCCGACAGGGGGCAATGAGCAGTTCTTC
many | TRBJ1-1 | TRBD1 | TRBV9 | CASSAGQGRDTEAFF | TGTGCCAGCAGCGCGGGACAGGGTCGGGACACTGAAGCTTTCTTT
many | TRBJ2-5 | . | TRBV11-1 | CASSLAGGPAQAQYF | TGTGCCAGCAGCTTAGCGGGAGGACCCGCCCAGGCCCAGTACTTC
many | TRBJ1-2 | TRBD1 | TRBV11-1 | CASSFSLGTGVSGYTF | TGTGCCAGCAGCTTCTCGCTGGGGACAGGGGTTTCTGGCTACACCTTC
many | TRBJ2-1 | TRBD2 | TRBV29-1 | CSVGGTSGSDEQFF | TGCAGCGTTGGCGGGACTAGCGGGAGTGATGAGCAGTTCTTC
many | TRBJ2-2 | TRBD2 | TRBV30 | CAWSRWLAGGPTGELFF | TGTGCCTGGAGTAGGTGGCTAGCGGGGGGTCCGACCGGGGAGCTGTTTTTT
many | TRBJ1-4 | TRBD1 | TRBV5-1 | CASSDLTGANEKLFF | TGCGCCAGCAGCGATTTGACAGGGGCTAATGAAAAACTGTTTTTT
many | TRBJ2-2 | TRBD2 | TRBV6-1 | CASSVAGSLATGELFF | TGTGCCAGCAGTGTAGCGGGCTCCCTCGCCACCGGGGAGCTGTTTTTT
many | TRBJ2-7 | . | TRBV5-1 | CASSVRLAYEQYF | TGCGCCAGCAGCGTTCGGTTGGCCTACGAGCAGTACTTC
many | TRBJ2-7 | . | TRBV27 | CASSLRRPAGGEQYF | TGTGCCAGCAGTTTACGGCGGCCCGCGGGCGGCGAGCAGTACTTC
few | TRBJ2-7 | . | TRBV28 | CASSLGVPLYEQYF | TGTGCCAGCAGTTTAGGTGTCCCCCTCTACGAGCAGTACTTC
many | TRBJ1-3 | . | TRBV29-1 | CSAGGDAGNTIYF | TGCAGCGCCGGAGGGGACGCTGGAAACACCATATATTTT
many | TRBJ2-3 | TRBD1 | TRBV13 | CASSFGQGAADTQYF | TGTGCCAGCAGCTTCGGCCAGGGGGCAGCAGATACGCAGTATTTT
many | TRBJ2-1 | . | TRBV28 | CASSLPPPQGRNEQFF | TGTGCCAGCAGTTTACCCCCTCCCCAGGGGCGGAATGAGCAGTTCTTC
many | TRBJ2-2 | . | TRBV6-4 | CASSASGAGELFF | TGTGCCAGCAGTGCGTCAGGGGCCGGGGAGCTGTTTTTT
many | TRBJ1-1 | . | TRBV7-3 | CASSLLALGAGNTEAFF | TGTGCCAGCAGCCTTCTTGCGTTGGGGGCGGGGAACACTGAAGCTTTCTTT
many | TRBJ2-2 | TRBD1 | TRBV10-3 | CAISEGQGFTGELFF | TGTGCCATCAGTGAGGGACAGGGGTTTACCGGGGAGCTGTTTTTT
many | TRBJ2-3 | TRBD2 | TRBV6-6 | CASSYSWTRSTDTQYF | TGTGCCAGCAGTTACTCATGGACTAGGAGCACAGATACGCAGTATTTT
many | TRBJ1-4 | TRBD1 | TRBV29-1 | CSATPPGQGAEKLFF | TGCAGCGCGACCCCCCCGGGACAGGGGGCGGAAAAACTGTTTTTT
many | TRBJ2-5 | . | TRBV5-1 | CASSAGPQETQYF | TGCGCCAGCAGCGCGGGACCCCAAGAGACCCAGTACTTC
many | TRBJ2-1 | TRBD2 | TRBV19 | CASSTAGVGTRNNEQFF | TGTGCCAGTAGTACGGCAGGGGTGGGGACTAGGAACAATGAGCAGTTCTTC
many | TRBJ1-4 | TRBD1 | TRBV2 | CASSDGQAVMEKLFF | TGTGCCAGCAGTGATGGACAGGCCGTTATGGAAAAACTGTTTTTT
many | TRBJ2-3 | TRBD1 | TRBV29-1 | CSARTGGDTQYF | TGCAGCGCCAGGACAGGGGGAGATACGCAGTATTTT
many | TRBJ1-2 | TRBD1 | TRBV7-6 | CASSLDRGHGYTF | TGTGCCAGCAGCTTAGACAGGGGACATGGCTACACCTTC
many | TRBJ2-1 | . | TRBV9 | CASSVATGTYNEQFF | TGTGCCAGCAGCGTAGCTACGGGAACGTACAATGAGCAGTTCTTC
few | TRBJ2-7 | TRBD1 | TRBV19 | CASSIKDRAVEQYF | TGTGCCAGTAGTATAAAAGACAGGGCTGTCGAGCAGTACTTC
many | TRBJ1-1 | TRBD1 | TRBV6-5 | CASSQPRTGGLAFF | TGTGCCAGCAGTCAGCCTCGGACAGGGGGTTTGGCTTTCTTT
many | TRBJ1-6 | TRBD1 | TRBV5-1 | CASSGGTAKSPLHF | TGCGCCAGCAGCGGGGGGACAGCCAAATCACCCCTCCACTTT
many | TRBJ1-1 | TRBD1 | TRBV28 | CASSLTGFTEAFF | TGTGCCAGCAGTCTGACAGGGTTCACTGAAGCTTTCTTT
many | TRBJ2-4 | . | TRBV4-2 | CASSPRLDSLAKNIQYF | TGTGCCAGCAGCCCGCGGCTGGACAGCCTAGCCAAAAACATTCAGTACTTC
many | TRBJ1-1 | . | TRBV27 | CASSYHDGGTEAFF | TGTGCCAGCAGTTACCACGACGGGGGCACTGAAGCTTTCTTT
many | TRBJ2-1 | TRBD2 | TRBV2 | CASSPQVAGGYNEQFF | TGTGCCAGCAGCCCACAGGTAGCGGGGGGTTACAATGAGCAGTTCTTC
many | TRBJ2-2 | TRBD1 | TRBV4-1 | CASSHRDRGDTGELFF | TGCGCCAGCAGCCACCGGGACAGGGGAGACACCGGGGAGCTGTTTTTT
many | TRBJ2-2 | . | TRBV7-3 | CASSLGAGSGELFF | TGTGCCAGCAGCTTAGGGGCCGGTTCCGGGGAGCTGTTTTTT
many | TRBJ1-3 | . | TRBV13 | CASSLGPQGKAGNTIYF | TGTGCCAGCAGCTTAGGTCCCCAGGGCAAGGCTGGAAACACCATATATTTT
many | TRBJ2-1 | TRBD2 | TRBV5-8 | CASSVRQGAGGYNEQFF | TGTGCCAGCAGCGTACGGCAGGGAGCGGGGGGTTACAATGAGCAGTTCTTC
many | TRBJ2-7 | TRBD2 | TRBV27 | CASSPQLADLSYEQYF | TGTGCCAGCAGTCCCCAGCTAGCGGACCTCTCCTACGAGCAGTACTTC
many | TRBJ1-4 | . | TRBV5-1 | CASSLPGVNEKLFF | TGCGCCAGCAGTCTGCCGGGGGTCAATGAAAAACTGTTTTTT
many | TRBJ1-1 | . | TRBV13 | CASSLDRDYVPEAFF | TGTGCCAGCAGCTTAGACAGGGATTATGTTCCTGAAGCTTTCTTT
many | TRBJ2-7 | . | TRBV19 | CASTAGGRKSGGSYEQYF | TGTGCCAGTACTGCTGGAGGGAGGAAGAGTGGCGGGTCCTACGAGCAGTACTTC
many | TRBJ2-1 | . | TRBV30 | CAWSPPSRQRNNEQFF | TGTGCCTGGAGTCCCCCATCCCGACAGAGAAACAATGAGCAGTTCTTC
many | TRBJ2-3 | TRBD2 | TRBV11-2 | CASSLMGGGVADTQYF | TGTGCCAGCAGCTTGATGGGCGGGGGGGTTGCAGATACGCAGTATTTT
many | TRBJ1-1 | TRBD1 | TRBV27 | CASSLTWTGRTEAFF | TGTGCCAGCAGTTTAACTTGGACAGGGAGGACTGAAGCTTTCTTT
few | TRBJ2-5 | TRBD1 | TRBV4-2 | CASSQGQGEETQYF | TGTGCCAGCAGCCAAGGTCAGGGGGAAGAGACCCAGTACTTC
many | TRBJ1-6 | . | TRBV4-1 | CASSLLFSYNSPLHF | TGCGCCAGCAGCCTTCTATTCTCCTATAATTCACCCCTCCACTTT
many | TRBJ1-5 | . | TRBV28 | CASSFSITRSNQPQHF | TGTGCCAGCAGTTTTTCCATCACACGTAGCAATCAGCCCCAGCATTTT
many | TRBJ1-5 | TRBD1 | TRBV5-6 | CASSPKDRGNQPQHF | TGTGCCAGCAGCCCAAAGGACAGGGGCAATCAGCCCCAGCATTTT
many | TRBJ1-1 | . | TRBV28 | CASTGSPQGGYTEAFF | TGTGCCAGCACGGGCAGCCCCCAGGGTGGATACACTGAAGCTTTCTTT
many | TRBJ2-1 | TRBD2 | TRBV27 | CASSLWGGEEYNEQFF | TGTGCCAGCAGTCTGTGGGGGGGAGAGGAATACAATGAGCAGTTCTTC
many | TRBJ1-2 | TRBD1 | TRBV5-4 | CASSRGQGSIYGYTF | TGTGCCAGCAGCAGGGGACAGGGTTCCATCTATGGCTACACCTTC
many | TRBJ1-5 | TRBD1 | TRBV6-6 | CASSYGTGPNQPQHF | TGTGCCAGCAGTTACGGGACAGGACCTAATCAGCCCCAGCATTTT
. | TRBJ2-7 | TRBD2 | TRBV7-3 | CASSLTSGSYEQYF | TGTGCCAGCAGCTTGACTAGCGGGTCCTACGAGCAGTACTTC
many | TRBJ2-7 | . | TRBV15 | CATSRDRGFSYEQYF | TGTGCCACCAGCAGAGATAGGGGTTTCTCCTACGAGCAGTACTTC
many | TRBJ2-7 | . | TRBV23-1 | CASSQSLAQQYF | TGCGCCAGCAGTCAATCCTTAGCGCAGCAGTACTTC
many | TRBJ2-7 | TRBD1 | TRBV4-1 | CASSQGQGAYEQYF | TGCGCCAGCAGCCAAGGACAGGGGGCCTACGAGCAGTACTTC
many | TRBJ1-5 | . | TRBV27 | CASSLSSGVDQPQHF | TGTGCCAGCAGTTTATCATCGGGGGTTGATCAGCCCCAGCATTTT